The sequence of this T cell receptor beta chain was determined in a study of T cell clusters in autoimmune cytopenias (dated by TCRdb to about 2019). Notes on the research overall: Among healthy donor controls, the mean age was roughly 56 years, the median age was roughly 63 years, and 22 of 43 were female. TRB sequencing reached a median depth of around 50,000 reads per sample and yielded a median of 2,350 distinct TRB clonotypes per sample. TRB and IGH repertoires from peripheral blood were sequenced in autoimmune cytopenia patients at active disease and during treatment follow-up, with healthy, CLL and autoimmune hepatitis controls included alongside. The goal of the study was to determine whether autoimmune cytopenia patients have a disease-specific immune repertoire signature that could serve as a blood-based biomarker. For primary cytopenia, the controls were around 25 age-matched healthy donors, and for secondary cytopenia, the controls were around 13 age-matched CLL patients. The comparison group for autoimmune hepatitis repertoires was 20 to 25 healthy donors matched for age and sex. Broad study findings and their caveats: The T cell clusters were defined only in silico, and the functional role of the clusters was left to be validated experimentally. A lack of physiological T cell clusters in primary autoimmune cytopenia patients was suggested by GLIPH, as 51 clusters were found to be exclusive to healthy donors versus around 17 exclusive to patients. Healthy donors showed around 2.9-fold more exclusive TRB clusters than active autoimmune hepatitis patients, consistent with an autoimmunity-wide signature. In the comparison of secondary cytopenia with CLL, the cluster-lack signature was not observed, apparently because the dominant lymphoma-associated repertoire masked the signature. TRB repertoire shifts, with less even repertoires in secondary cytopenia and CLL, mostly reflected lymphoma bias rather than autoimmunity.

TRB rearrangements were amplified by multiplex PCR following a touch-down protocol, with the TRB-A and TRB-B primer pools mixed in one tube. Illumina adapters and sample indices were added to the amplicons through two consecutive PCR reactions using Phusion HS II polymerase. The amplicons were purified from gel with the NucleoSpin Gel and PCR Clean-up kit, after which the amplicons were quantified by Qubit and checked for quality on an Agilent 2100 Bioanalyzer. Sequencing of the libraries was done on an Illumina MiSeq with paired-end, single-indexed, 600-cycle runs. From the authors' description of their analysis: Alignment and assembly of TRB reads were performed with MiXCR version 2.1.12 and the default MiXCR reference library. A clone was defined by each unique CDR3 nucleotide sequence, and the analysis included only productive sequences with two or more reads. To assess repertoire diversity, an R script computed alpha-parameterized diversity profiles (alpha 0 to 5), which included the Shannon (alpha 1) and Simpson (alpha 2) indices. Combinatorial TRB VJ usage was calculated with the tcR package and was compared between cohorts by principal component analysis performed with ade4. TCRbeta CDR3s were clustered with GLIPH on cohort pairs matched by age and read depth, and cluster frequencies were compared by Wilcoxon test. TCRdb reprocessed the sequencing reads and holds a single record per CDR3 protein sequence, with no DNA. TCRdb, not the original authors, processed these V and J calls. The sample's records list around 9,800 distinct CDR3 sequences. Approximately 4.7% of the sample comes from the top ten.

TRB amplification used 250 ng of peripheral blood genomic DNA, some 38,000 genome equivalents, per sample. The CDR3 covers 16 residues, taking in both the cysteine and the phenylalanine. No DNA is recorded. The germline V gene (reference sequence) sets CDR1 to MNHEY and CDR2 to SMNVEV. Its count unrecorded, this clonotype is medium-sized (0.01 to 0.1%) by frequency. Its cognate antigen has yet to be identified. These data were also filed under a second study, of T cell repertoires in aging, cancer and after chemotherapy. That second report states: Donors spanned six age groups from 30 or younger to 70 or older, with at least three individuals per group. Healthy donor control TCR repertoires were recorded over several months to years and showed clear clonal overlap across re-sampling. The complete dataset included about 8.8 million TCR reads. Significantly lower blood TCR diversity and higher clonality were observed in untreated patients with hematological or solid cancers than in age-matched healthy donors. In healthy donors, the drop in TCR diversity with age came mainly from a loss of richness, whereas in cancer patients a loss of evenness also played a part. An increase in median generation probability over the chemotherapy interval was observed in both cancer cohorts, suggesting that the repertoire was reconstituted through rebound thymic output. The authors noted that the repertoire data do not allow conclusions about immunological memory after chemotherapy. The study profiled peripheral blood TCR beta repertoires from healthy donors and cancer patients to examine immunoaging and T cell reconstitution after chemotherapy. The cohort comprised 200 to 250 cancer patients, 90 to 94 with hematological and some 120 with solid cancers, plus 95 healthy donors as a reference group. TRB sequences were processed with MiXCR versions 2.12 and 3.0.5. The repertoire metrics were Shannon diversity, evenness, clonality (calculated as one minus evenness), and diversity profiles parameterized by alpha from 0 to 5. The IGoR algorithm was used to calculate generation probabilities of clones in the paired pre- and post-chemotherapy samples.

The sample comprised peripheral blood. The sequence is built from TRBV27 and TRBJ2-6; the D call of TRBD1 rests on TCRdb alone, since no DNA is present to check it. The clonotype originates from a human donor in good health. The CDR3 amino acid sequence is: CASSAAGVSGANVLTF.